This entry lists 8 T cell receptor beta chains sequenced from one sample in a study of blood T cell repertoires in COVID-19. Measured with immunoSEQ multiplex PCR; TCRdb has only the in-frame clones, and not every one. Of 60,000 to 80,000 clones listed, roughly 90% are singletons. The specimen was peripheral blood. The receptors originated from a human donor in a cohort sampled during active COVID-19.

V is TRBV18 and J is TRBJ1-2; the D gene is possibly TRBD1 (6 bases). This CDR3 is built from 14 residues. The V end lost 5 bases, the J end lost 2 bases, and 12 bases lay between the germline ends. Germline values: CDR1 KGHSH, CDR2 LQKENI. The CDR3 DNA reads TGTGCCAGCTCAGCTCAGGGGTTAAACTATGGCTACACCTTC. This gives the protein CASSAQGLNYGYTF.

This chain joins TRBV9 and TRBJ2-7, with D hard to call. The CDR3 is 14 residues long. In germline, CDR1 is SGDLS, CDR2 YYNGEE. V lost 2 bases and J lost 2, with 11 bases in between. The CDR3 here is CASSVNLAAYEQYF. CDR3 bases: TGTGCCAGCAGCGTTAATTTGGCAGCCTACGAGCAGTACTTC.

This CDR3 reads CASSPLTGTGAYEQYF. The CDR3, as DNA: TGTGCCAGCAGTCCCCTCACCGGGACAGGCGCCTACGAGCAGTACTTC. This chain joins TRBV25-1 and TRBJ2-7; 8 nucleotides agree with TRBD1. The V segment lost 5 bases and the J segment 2 bases; nucleotides outside the gene matches: 11. The CDR3 extends over 16 amino acids. Per germline, CDR1 MGHDK and CDR2 SYGVNS.

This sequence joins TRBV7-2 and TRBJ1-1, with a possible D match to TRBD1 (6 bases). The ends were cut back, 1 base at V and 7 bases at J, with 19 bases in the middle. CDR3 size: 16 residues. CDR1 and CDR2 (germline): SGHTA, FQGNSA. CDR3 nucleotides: TGTGCCAGCAGCTTAGTGGGGACAAGCCCCCAGGGTGAAGCTTTCTTT. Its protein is CASSLVGTSPQGEAFF.

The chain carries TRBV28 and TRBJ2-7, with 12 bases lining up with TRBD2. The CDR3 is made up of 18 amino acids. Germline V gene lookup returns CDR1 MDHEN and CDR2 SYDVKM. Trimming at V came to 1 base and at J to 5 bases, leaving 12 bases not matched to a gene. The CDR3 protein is CASSLSPFGLAGRDEQYF. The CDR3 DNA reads TGTGCCAGCAGTTTATCCCCTTTCGGACTAGCGGGAAGGGACGAGCAGTACTTC.

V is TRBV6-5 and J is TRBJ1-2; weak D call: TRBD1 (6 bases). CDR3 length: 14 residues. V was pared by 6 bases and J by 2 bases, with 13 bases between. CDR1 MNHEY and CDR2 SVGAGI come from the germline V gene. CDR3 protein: CASRDLRGNYGYTF. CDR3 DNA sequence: TGTGCCAGCAGGGACCTCAGGGGAAACTATGGCTACACCTTC.

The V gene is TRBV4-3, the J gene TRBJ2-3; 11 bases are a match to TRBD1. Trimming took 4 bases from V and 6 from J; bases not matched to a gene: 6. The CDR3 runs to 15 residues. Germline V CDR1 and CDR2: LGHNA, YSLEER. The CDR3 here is CASSRTGGWADTQYF. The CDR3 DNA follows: TGCGCCAGCAGCCGGACAGGGGGCTGGGCGGATACGCAGTATTTT.

The CDR3 is CASSNRDSAGDEQFF. In nucleotides, the CDR3 is TGTGCCAGTAGTAATCGCGACTCTGCCGGGGATGAGCAGTTCTTC. The chain is built from TRBV19 and TRBJ2-1; possibly TRBD2 for D (5 bases). The CDR3 is made up of 15 amino acids. Trimming removed 4 bases at V and 8 bases at J, with 18 bases between. Germline CDR1 and CDR2: LNHDA and SQIVND (reference sequence).